The text below deals with one TCR beta chain. This entry comes from a study of blood T cell repertoires in COVID-19. Study in general: The study drew acute and convalescent COVID-19 samples from the United States, Italy and Spain. T cells, B-cell-depleted T cells, or PBMCs provided the cDNA or gDNA that served as material.

The CDR3 runs to 19 residues. V lost 4 bases and J lost 0; bases outside the gene matches: 8. Germline V lookup: CDR1 LGHDT, CDR2 YNNKEL (reference sequence). In the original analysis: The authors estimated nucleated cell counts from reference gene primer amplification. Generated by immunoSEQ multiplex PCR, the TCRdb table keeps only in-frame clones and is missing some. V, J and clone size were drawn from that table, and D and trimming were deduced from the DNA. The sample holds roughly 50,000 clones; approximately 88% are singletons and the top ten take approximately 54%. The TCR sequence derives from an older man with acute or convalescent COVID-19. The chain links TRBV3-1 (or the pseudogene TRBV3-2) to TRBJ2-1, with 14 bases that match TRBD2. Sequenced sample: peripheral blood. The CDR3 bases are TGTGCCAGCAGCCCCCAGGGACTAGCGGGAGCCCGCTCCTACAATGAGCAGTTCTTC. Translation: CASSPQGLAGARSYNEQFF.